The 32 T cell receptor beta chains below all came from one sample that was sequenced in a study of T cell repertoires in cytomegalovirus infection. TCRdb called the reads again in MiXCR, with one record for every CDR3 protein. The data show 150,000 to 200,000 distinct CDR3 sequences, under 30% seen once. The sequencing sample was made of PBMCs. The receptors derive from a human donor in good health (CMV status not recorded). Some clones in this sample may be carry-over from other donors' samples.

This chain connects TRBV7-8 to TRBJ1-2; weak D call: TRBD1 (5 bases). This CDR3 is built from 14 residues. The V and J ends lost 1 base and 5 bases respectively, with 11 bases between them. The V gene's germline CDR1 is SGHVS and CDR2 FQNEAQ. CDR3 residues: CASSLGGRDYGYTF. For the CDR3, the DNA is TGTGCCAGCAGCTTAGGTGGCAGGGATTATGGCTACACCTTC.

This clonotype was detected only a few times. The chain links TRBV6-5 to TRBJ2-1; D not resolved. V was trimmed by 4 bases and J by 7 bases, leaving 8 bases between them. Germline V CDR1 and CDR2: MNHEY, SVGAGI. There are 12 residues in the CDR3. The CDR3, as DNA: TGTGCCAGCAGTTCCTCCGATAATGAGCAGTTCTTC. Protein product: CASSSSDNEQFF.

In its sample, this clonotype was seen a few times. V usage is TRBV7-3 and J usage is TRBJ2-3, with D perhaps matching TRBD1 (7 bases). The length of the CDR3 is 17 residues. Germline CDR1 reads SGHTA; CDR2 reads FQGTGA. The V and J ends lost 0 bases and 2 bases respectively, with 15 bases between them. The CDR3 spells CASSLTGAGGPTDTQYF. Written as DNA, the CDR3 is TGTGCCAGCAGCTTAACGGGGGCAGGGGGGCCCACAGATACGCAGTATTTT.

The CDR3 loop reads CASNKKGGTEAFF. The CDR3 DNA is TGTGCCAGCAACAAAAAGGGGGGCACTGAAGCTTTCTTT. V gene TRBV11-2 combines with J gene TRBJ1-1; maybe TRBD1 (6 bases). CDR1 is SGHAT, CDR2 FQNNGV, per germline. The CDR3 is 13 residues long. With 7 bases removed from V and 4 bases from J, the gap between germline ends came to 13 bases.

In its sample, this clonotype was seen a few times. The gene calls are TRBV5-8 and TRBJ2-2, with D possibly matching TRBD1 (5 bases). Trimming left V 4 bases short and J 4 bases short, with 8 bases between. The CDR3 length is 13 residues. Germline V CDR1 and CDR2: SGHTS, YDEGEE. CDR3 bases: TGTGCCAGCAGCGACAGCTTCACCGGGGAGCTGTTTTTT. Translating gives CASSDSFTGELFF.

The V call is TRBV7-8, the J call TRBJ2-4; TRBD1 matches 10 bases. V dropped 2 bases and J dropped 4; count of bases not matched to a gene: 5. This CDR3 is 16 amino acids long. The germline CDR1 and CDR2 sequences are SGHVS and FQNEAQ. The CDR3 DNA sequence: TGTGCCAGCAGCTTAACCGGGGGACAGGGGAAAAACATTCAGTACTTC. This gives the protein CASSLTGGQGKNIQYF.

Note on this clonotype: A much larger clone is a single base away; this may be a read error. The chain carries TRBV29-1 and TRBJ2-7, with D uncertain. CDR3 length: 13 amino acids. Between the trimmed V and J ends, which lost 5 bases and 0 bases, there was a span of 11 bases. The germline V gene has CDR1 SQVTM and CDR2 ANQGSEA. CDR3 DNA: TGCAGCGTTTCGACATGGAACTCCTACGAGCAGTACTTC. This gives the protein CSVSTWNSYEQYF.

This sequence joins TRBV7-2 and TRBJ2-2; 9 bases align to TRBD2. The CDR3 runs to 18 residues. In germline, CDR1 is SGHTA, CDR2 FQGNSA. Germline trimming cut 2 bases from V and 2 bases from J; bases unmatched to any gene: 9. For the CDR3, the DNA is TGTGCCAGCAGCTTAACCCGAATACTAGCGGGTAACACCGGGGAGCTGTTTTTT. This sequence encodes CASSLTRILAGNTGELFF.

The J gene is TRBJ2-7, the V gene TRBV7-2; the match to TRBD1 covers 8 bases. Trimming at V came to 6 bases and at J to 2 bases, leaving 12 bases not matched to a gene. The CDR3 sequence is 16 residues long. Germline CDR1 and CDR2: SGHTA and FQGNSA. The CDR3 DNA reads TGTGCCAGCAGACGCTATACCGGGACAGGCCCCTACGAGCAGTACTTC. Translated: CASRRYTGTGPYEQYF.

This chain connects TRBV7-9 to TRBJ2-1; a weak D match, TRBD1 (6 bases). V lost 1 base and J lost 5, with 9 bases in between. Looked up from germline, CDR1 is SEHNR and CDR2 is FQNEAQ (reference sequence). The length of the CDR3 is 14 residues. CDR3 loop: CASSLGAGDNEQFF. CDR3 nucleotides: TGTGCCAGCAGCTTAGGGGCAGGGGACAATGAGCAGTTCTTC.

This clonotype was recorded many times. The V and J genes are TRBV7-9 and TRBJ1-2, with 9 bases identical to TRBD1. Germline V gene lookup returns CDR1 SEHNR and CDR2 FQNEAQ (reference sequence). Unmatched junction bases numbered 9, after V lost 5 bases and J lost 2 bases. The CDR3 totals 16 residues. Here the CDR3 DNA reads TGTGCCAGCAGCGTCGGACAGGGGCTTTGGAACTATGGCTACACCTTC. Translating it yields CASSVGQGLWNYGYTF.

This chain uses TRBV29-1 with TRBJ1-1, with 7 bases lining up with TRBD1. CDR3 length equals 13 residues. Losses at the gene ends were 6 bases for V and 4 bases for J; bases not matched to a gene: 8. CDR1 and CDR2 (germline): SQVTM, ANQGSEA. The CDR3 nucleotides read TGCAGCGTCGTAACGGGACAGAGCACTGAAGCTTTCTTT. This gives the protein CSVVTGQSTEAFF.

In this sample, this clonotype turned up many times. The V gene is TRBV5-1, the J gene TRBJ1-4, with a tentative D call TRBD1 (5 bases). The CDR3 sequence is 14 residues long. V was cut by 2 bases and J by 2 bases, with 7 bases left in between. CDR1 SGHRS and CDR2 YFSETQ come from the germline V gene. The CDR3: CASSFWGTNEKLFF. DNA for the CDR3: TGCGCCAGCAGCTTCTGGGGGACTAATGAAAAACTGTTTTTT.

Only one count was recorded for this clonotype. The chain is built from TRBV18 and TRBJ1-5; 7 nucleotides match TRBD1. This CDR3 is 17 amino acids long. Per germline, CDR1 KGHSH and CDR2 LQKENI. Losses at the gene ends were 5 bases for V and 0 bases for J; bases not matched to a gene: 10. The CDR3 loop is CASSSRNRGHSNQPQHF. The DNA for the CDR3 is TGTGCCAGCTCATCCCGAAACAGGGGCCATAGCAATCAGCCCCAGCATTTT.

This sequence joins TRBV7-6 and TRBJ2-5, with D possibly TRBD2 on 6 matching bases. With 6 bases removed from V and 2 bases from J, the gap between germline ends came to 7 bases. CDR1 is SGHVS and CDR2 is FNYEAQ in the germline V gene. This CDR3 region has 12 residues. The CDR3 DNA reads TGTGCCAGCAGGGCGGGGCAAGAGACCCAGTACTTC. Amino acids: CASRAGQETQYF.

The chain joins TRBV14 to TRBJ1-1; D possibly corresponds to TRBD1 (6 bases). Trimming took 3 bases from V and 8 from J, leaving 13 bases between them. Germline V gene lookup returns CDR1 SGHDN and CDR2 FVKESK. This CDR3 region has 13 residues. The CDR3 DNA reads TGTGCCAGCAGCCAGGCCCAGGACAGCGAAGCTTTCTTT. Encoded protein: CASSQAQDSEAFF.

This clonotype was counted once. V and J are TRBV20-1 and TRBJ1-1, with 7 bases lining up with TRBD1. The CDR3 runs to 12 residues. V shed 4 bases, J shed 3 bases, and the junction held 2 bases outside the gene matches. Germline loops: CDR1 DFQATT, CDR2 SNEGSKA (reference sequence). CDR3 in DNA: TGCAGTGCTACAGACAGGGACACTGAAGCTTTCTTT. This encodes CSATDRDTEAFF.

Worth noting for this clonotype: A much bigger clone sits one base away, suggesting this may be a read error. The chain employs TRBV4-1 and TRBJ1-1, with TRBD1 matching 9 bases. In germline, CDR1 is MGHRA, CDR2 YSYEKL. The CDR3 extends over 16 amino acids. CDR3 sequence (DNA): TGTGCCAGCAGCCACCGACACGACAGGGGGACCCCTGAAGCTTTCTTT. Protein sequence: CASSHRHDRGTPEAFF.

V usage is TRBV25-1 and J usage is TRBJ1-1; D perhaps matches TRBD1 (5 bases). Trimming pared 6 bases from V and 11 bases from J, leaving 13 bases between. Germline CDR1 MGHDK, CDR2 SYGVNS. The CDR3 is 11 amino acids. The CDR3 protein is CASRGTFNAFF. CDR3 bases: TGTGCCAGCAGGGGGACTTTTAACGCTTTCTTT.

The chain employs TRBV5-6 and TRBJ1-6; D is undetermined. CDR1 and CDR2 (germline): SGHDT, YYEEEE. This CDR3 contains 15 residues. The V gene lost 4 bases and the J gene lost 8 bases, with 16 bases spanning the gap. The CDR3, as DNA: TGTGCCAGCAGCCCCGGAAAAAGTAGTTATTCACCCCTCCACTTT. Its translation is CASSPGKSSYSPLHF.

In its sample, this clonotype was seen a few times. The rearrangement joins TRBV6-1 to TRBJ2-1, with 8 bases aligning to TRBD1. V lost 6 bases, J lost 7 bases, and 5 bases stayed unmatched. Germline V gene lookup returns CDR1 MNHNS and CDR2 SASEGT. This CDR3 has 13 amino acids. The CDR3, as DNA: TGTGCCAGCAGGGACAGGGACCGGAATGAGCAGTTCTTC. As protein: CASRDRDRNEQFF.

The rearrangement joins TRBV25-1 to TRBJ1-1; D uncertain. CDR1 is MGHDK and CDR2 is SYGVNS in the germline V gene. The CDR3 has 12 residues. V was trimmed by 3 bases and J by 7 bases, leaving 9 bases between them. The CDR3 region has the DNA TGTGCCAGCAGTGATGGCCATTTTGAAGCTTTCTTT. As protein: CASSDGHFEAFF.

This clonotype has only a few counts. This rearrangement joins TRBV19 to TRBJ2-1; TRBD1 matches 9 bases. CDR3 length: 14 amino acids. The germline V gene encodes CDR1 LNHDA and CDR2 SQIVND (reference sequence). V was clipped by 8 bases and J by 6 bases; unmatched bases: 8. CDR3 protein: CASGDRDGINEQFF. The CDR3 nucleotides are TGTGCCAGTGGGGACAGGGATGGGATCAATGAGCAGTTCTTC.

This CDR3 reads CASSGNRAYEQYF. The CDR3 bases are TGTGCCAGCTCGGGTAACAGGGCCTACGAGCAGTACTTC. The chain uses TRBV2 and TRBJ2-7; a possible D gene is TRBD1 (6 bases). In germline, CDR1 is SNHLY, CDR2 FYNNEI. This CDR3 contains 13 residues. The germline V and J ends were trimmed by 8 bases and 2 bases, with 13 bases remaining between them.

The DNA of the CDR3 is TGCGCCAGCAGACGACAGACCTCCGGCAATGAGCAGTTCTTC. It encodes CASRRQTSGNEQFF. The chain couples TRBV5-1 to TRBJ2-1; D may be TRBD1 (5 bases). Deletions cut 5 bases from V and 6 bases from J, with 15 bases between. This CDR3 spans 14 amino acids. Germline CDR1 and CDR2: SGHRS and YFSETQ.

The chain combines TRBV12-3 or TRBV12-4 with TRBJ1-1; D ambiguous. CDR3 length equals 14 residues. V was cut by 1 base and J by 5 bases, with 11 bases left in between. The CDR3 reads CASSLDVSKTEAFF. The CDR3 DNA is TGTGCCAGCAGTTTAGATGTTAGCAAGACTGAAGCTTTCTTT.

This chain links TRBV12-3 or TRBV12-4 with TRBJ2-3, with D perhaps TRBD1 (6 bases). V was shortened by 1 base and J by 5 bases, with 10 bases between the two germline ends. This CDR3 has 14 amino acids. CDR3 amino acids: CASSLGTAGDTQYF. CDR3 DNA: TGTGCCAGCAGTTTAGGGACAGCAGGAGATACGCAGTATTTT.

This chain joins TRBV12-3 or TRBV12-4 and TRBJ2-1; no firm D call. The CDR3 contains 12 residues. Trimming left V 7 bases short and J 7 bases short, with 11 bases between. The CDR3 bases are TGTGCCAGCACGAATGGGGAAAATGAGCAGTTCTTC. The encoded protein is CASTNGENEQFF.

The chain uses TRBV12-5 and TRBJ1-3; D is perhaps TRBD1 (6 bases). Germline CDR1 reads LGHNT; CDR2 reads FRNRAP. The CDR3 contains 12 residues. Trimming pared 8 bases from V and 4 bases from J, leaving 9 bases between. CDR3 sequence (DNA): TGTGCTAGTAGGACAGCCGGAAACACCATATATTTT. It specifies CASRTAGNTIYF.

The genes are TRBV2 and TRBJ2-5, with D hard to call. V shed 4 bases and J shed 1 base, with 7 bases lying between them. The CDR3 has 13 residues. In germline, CDR1 is SNHLY, CDR2 FYNNEI. Here the CDR3 reads CASSGRFQETQYF. The CDR3 coding sequence is TGTGCCAGCAGTGGAAGGTTCCAAGAGACCCAGTACTTC.

Here the CDR3 reads CSARDVRGGYNSPLHF. The CDR3 coding sequence is TGCAGTGCTAGAGATGTCAGGGGAGGGTATAATTCACCCCTCCACTTT. The chain joins TRBV20-1 to TRBJ1-6; possible D gene TRBD1, 6 bases. The CDR3 runs to 16 residues. V lost 0 bases to trimming and J lost 4 bases, with 13 bases between them. Germline V gene lookup returns CDR1 DFQATT and CDR2 SNEGSKA (reference sequence).

This clonotype was counted many times. J is TRBJ2-7 and V is TRBV7-6; TRBD1 might be the D (5 bases). Germline V CDR1 and CDR2: SGHVS, FNYEAQ. V lost 1 base and J lost 2, with 12 bases in between. The CDR3 has 15 amino acids. The CDR3 coding sequence is TGTGCCAGCAGCTTAGGGGAACAGGCGACCTACGAGCAGTACTTC. It translates to CASSLGEQATYEQYF.